The 16 T cell receptor beta chains listed next were all sequenced from one sample in a study of identical twins. TCRdb re-called the 5' RACE reads with MiXCR, one entry per CDR3 protein. The sample records roughly 720,000 distinct CDR3 sequences, 18% being singletons. These data were also reused for a study on T cells expressing NK-cell markers.

The sequenced sample consisted of PBMCs. These receptors came from a woman aged 18-29 years in good health.

The chain couples TRBV6-1 to TRBJ1-1; TRBD1 agrees at 11 bases. This CDR3 contains 15 residues. V shed 6 bases, J shed 5 bases, and the junction held 8 bases outside the gene matches. The V gene's germline CDR1 is MNHNS and CDR2 SASEGT. Written as DNA, the CDR3 is TGTGCCAGCAGACCCGGACAGGGGGCATTGACTGAAGCTTTCTTT. Translation: CASRPGQGALTEAFF.

This clonotype has just one count. The V and J genes are TRBV18 and TRBJ2-7, with 9 bases lining up with TRBD1. CDR1 and CDR2 from the germline V gene are KGHSH and LQKENI. The trim removed 4 bases at V and 2 bases at J, leaving 12 bases unmatched. The CDR3 spans 17 residues. Here the CDR3 DNA reads TGTGCCAGCTCACATACTCCGGGACAGGGATTCCCCTACGAGCAGTACTTC. Translation: CASSHTPGQGFPYEQYF.

The gene calls are TRBV12-3 or TRBV12-4 and TRBJ1-1; no firm D call. V was trimmed by 3 bases and J by 6 bases, leaving 11 bases between them. CDR3 size: 13 residues. The DNA for the CDR3 is TGTGCCAGCAGTTTCGATACTCCCGCTGAAGCTTTCTTT. Its translation is CASSFDTPAEAFF.

The chain recombines TRBV9 with TRBJ1-1; no definite D call. Germline V CDR1 and CDR2: SGDLS, YYNGEE. CDR3 length: 16 amino acids. Trimming cost V 2 bases and J 0 bases, with 14 bases left between them. The CDR3 loop is CASSVTSGSMNTEAFF. The CDR3 region has the DNA TGTGCCAGCAGCGTTACGTCGGGCTCCATGAACACTGAAGCTTTCTTT.

V gene TRBV10-2 combines with J gene TRBJ2-1, with 7 nucleotides matching TRBD1. This CDR3 has 19 amino acids. The V gene's germline CDR1 is WSHSY and CDR2 SAAADI. Trimming cost V 4 bases and J 0 bases; bases outside gene matches: 15. The CDR3 reads CASSVGQIFFDSSYNEQFF. The CDR3 bases are TGCGCCAGCAGTGTGGGACAGATCTTCTTCGACAGCTCCTACAATGAGCAGTTCTTC.

This chain uses TRBV7-3 with TRBJ2-3, with D perhaps being TRBD1 or TRBD2 (5 bases each). Germline CDR1 reads SGHTA; CDR2 reads FQGTGA. The CDR3 covers 17 residues. V was pared by 1 base and J by 2 bases, with 16 bases between. The CDR3 nucleotides are TGTGCCAGCAGCTTAATAGGGGTGGGGGTATCCACAGATACGCAGTATTTT. Its translation: CASSLIGVGVSTDTQYF.

This clonotype was seen a handful of times. The rearrangement uses TRBV14 and TRBJ1-6; D remains ambiguous. This CDR3 contains 14 residues. V was shortened by 4 bases and J by 7 bases, with 11 bases between the two germline ends. Germline V gives CDR1 SGHDN, CDR2 FVKESK. The chain's CDR3 is CASSLASDNSPLHF. The CDR3 DNA reads as TGTGCCAGCAGCCTCGCGTCAGACAATTCACCCCTCCACTTT.

This clonotype was found a few times. The chain employs TRBV15 and TRBJ1-2; D is perhaps TRBD1 (6 bases). CDR3 length: 13 residues. The germline V and J ends were trimmed by 4 bases and 8 bases, with 14 bases remaining between them. CDR1 is LNHNV, CDR2 YYDKDF, per germline (reference sequence). The CDR3 region has the DNA TGTGCCACCAGCACCGACAGGAAGCGAGGCTACACCTTC. This translates into CATSTDRKRGYTF. Supplemented by reference TRBV15 and TRBJ1-2, the full variable domain reads DAMVIQNPRYQVTQFGKPVTLSCSQTLNHNVMYWYQQKSSQAPKLLFHYYDKDFNNEADTPDNFQSRRPNTSFCFLDIRSPGLGDTAMYLCATSTDRKRGYTFGSGTRLTVV.

The chain couples TRBV12-3 or TRBV12-4 to TRBJ2-1; D remains unclear. The CDR3 has 13 amino acids. V lost 4 bases to trimming and J lost 6 bases, with 10 bases between them. This chain's CDR3 is CASSSEKRNEQFF. Written as DNA, the CDR3 is TGTGCCAGCAGTTCGGAGAAGCGCAATGAGCAGTTCTTC.

Only a few counts were recorded for this clonotype. The V call is TRBV12-3 or TRBV12-4, the J call TRBJ2-3, with D perhaps assigned TRBD1 or TRBD2 (6 bases each). This CDR3 is 14 amino acids long. V lost 3 bases and J 5 bases, leaving 12 bases between the germline ends. The chain's CDR3 is CASSLAEGGDTQYF. The CDR3 bases are TGTGCCAGCAGTTTGGCGGAGGGGGGAGATACGCAGTATTTT.

The V gene is TRBV5-1, the J gene TRBJ1-4; weak D call: TRBD1 (5 bases). The V gene's germline CDR1 is SGHRS and CDR2 YFSETQ. This CDR3 spans 14 amino acids. With 7 bases removed from V and 0 bases from J, the gap between germline ends came to 10 bases. CDR3 in amino acids: CASRDVATNEKLFF. The CDR3 DNA reads TGCGCCAGCCGGGACGTTGCAACTAATGAAAAACTGTTTTTT.

Only a few counts were recorded for this clonotype. This sequence joins TRBV5-1 and TRBJ2-1; D may match TRBD1 or TRBD2 (5 bases each). The CDR3 runs 15 residues. V gave up 8 bases and J gave up 6 bases, with 21 bases separating them. CDR1 and CDR2 from the germline V gene are SGHRS and YFSETQ. The CDR3 DNA follows: TGCGCCAGTCAAGGTACGGGGCCCAATCCCAATGAGCAGTTCTTC. This sequence encodes CASQGTGPNPNEQFF.

The chain recombines TRBV5-4 with TRBJ2-1, with 9 bases aligning to TRBD2. J was trimmed by 1 base and V by 0 bases; bases with no gene match: 11. The germline gives CDR1 SGHNT, CDR2 YYREEE (reference sequence). The CDR3 has 19 amino acids. The CDR3 spells CASSLVVASGGLSYNEQFF. DNA of the CDR3: TGTGCCAGCAGCTTGGTAGTCGCGAGCGGGGGGCTTTCCTACAATGAGCAGTTCTTC.

The chain uses TRBV20-1 and TRBJ2-4, with D possibly TRBD1 on 6 matching bases. The CDR3 consists of 17 residues. Per germline, CDR1 DFQATT and CDR2 SNEGSKA (reference sequence). The V and J ends lost 0 bases and 0 bases respectively, with 15 bases between them. The CDR3 bases are TGCAGTGCTAGAGATCCTGGAACAGGGAGAGCCAAAAACATTCAGTACTTC. Protein: CSARDPGTGRAKNIQYF.

The chain uses TRBV7-9 and TRBJ2-7; no reliable D call. The CDR3 contains 15 residues. V dropped 0 bases and J dropped 7 bases, with 16 bases sitting between them. Germline values: CDR1 SEHNR, CDR2 FQNEAQ (reference sequence). The CDR3 region is CASSLAVGLPPEQYF. CDR3 sequence (DNA): TGTGCCAGCAGCTTAGCGGTCGGGCTACCCCCAGAGCAGTACTTC.

This clonotype was picked up a small number of times. The V and J genes are TRBV30 and TRBJ2-1; D ambiguous. V was trimmed by 4 bases and J by 12 bases, leaving 10 bases between them. Germline V gives CDR1 GTSNPN, CDR2 SVGIG (reference sequence). The CDR3 length is 10 residues. CDR3 in DNA: TGTGCCTGGAACGAGGTACGGCAGTTCTTC. This sequence encodes CAWNEVRQFF.